This T cell receptor beta chain was recovered during a study of T cells in Graves' hyperthyroidism and ophthalmopathy. Overall study: Peripheral blood was obtained at initial diagnosis, preceding any treatment. Study-wide findings and caveats: Ophthalmopathy prediction by the model preceded onset by a median approximately six months.

Regions amplified from RNA transcripts were the TCR beta CDR3 regions. TCR CDR3 regions were first amplified by RT-PCR with HTBI primers. From the multiplex PCR reads, TCRdb called clonotypes with MiXCR, one entry per CDR3 protein. The sample includes more than 350,000 distinct CDR3 sequences, nearly 15% seen only once; the top ten take roughly 19%. Subjects with ophthalmopathy showed a Clinical Activity Score no lower than 3, a NOSPECS grade no lower than 4, and a duration shorter than 3 months. There are many counts of this clonotype. Antigen: not known. V shed 0 bases and J shed 3 bases, with 10 bases lying between them. From germline, CDR1 is LGHDT and CDR2 YNNKEL (reference sequence). This CDR3 has 15 amino acids.

The sequence derives from a woman aged 55-70 years with Graves' ophthalmopathy. Sequenced sample: blood. The rearrangement joins TRBV3-1 to TRBJ2-3; either TRBD1 or TRBD2 may supply D (5 bases each). CDR3: CASSQDGTLTDTQYF. Written as DNA, the CDR3 is TGTGCCAGCAGCCAAGATGGGACCCTTACAGATACGCAGTATTTT.